The clone carrying this TCR beta chain has just a few counts. Its antigen is unidentified. The data stem from a study of cytomegalovirus exposure and HLA in healthy donors. Study-wide results and limits: Presence/absence analyses rested on an assumption that sequencing depth was roughly uniform across donors. In a later analysis, CMV-associated beta chains were mostly HLA-associated, it appeared. Fewer N-insertions (relative to the approximately 700-donor mean) were reportedly seen in an Asian-associated ancestry cluster in a later analysis.

Amplification used 60 Vbeta primers and 13 Jbeta primers. The protocol was immunoSEQ multiplex PCR, while the TCRdb copy is restricted to in-frame clones and leaves out a portion. The sample yields some 140,000 clones, over 60% seen once. The sample comprised PBMCs. The source of this sequence is a male donor in good health and CMV-seropositive.

The CDR3 reads CASSEIGGGYTYNEQFF. The CDR3 DNA sequence: TGTGCCAGCAGTGAAATCGGCGGGGGGTACACATACAATGAGCAGTTCTTC. The rearrangement links TRBV6-1 to TRBJ2-1, with 8 bases that match TRBD2. The ends lost 2 bases at V and 4 bases at J; junction bases unmatched: 10. The length of the CDR3 is 17 residues. Looked up from germline, CDR1 is MNHNS and CDR2 is SASEGT.